Listed below are T cell receptor beta chains from one sample, sequenced in a study of blood T cell repertoires in COVID-19. The repertoire was sequenced with immunoSEQ multiplex PCR; TCRdb's copy has only in-frame clones and lacks some. The data show 130,000 to 150,000 clones, roughly 84% seen once. Sample: PBMCs or T cells enriched from blood (not recorded which). The receptors come from a woman aged 45-60 years who had been exposed to COVID-19. Each CDR3 is given with its conserved first and last residue. A D gene is named only where the DNA matches it firmly. Expanded clones get a size class; other rows say once, few or many, or leave the size out.

J: TRBJ1-2; D: -; V: TRBV9; size: -; DNA: TGTGCCAGCAGGTTCCCGGTAGGGGGTGGAAGCTATGGCTACACCTTC; CDR3: CASRFPVGGGSYGYTF
J: TRBJ1-1; D: -; V: TRBV6-4; size: -; DNA: TGTGCCAGCAGTGACGGGAGGGGAGCTTTCTTT; CDR3: CASSDGRGAFF
J: TRBJ1-4; D: TRBD1; V: TRBV12-5; size: -; DNA: TGTGCTAGCTGTACCGGGACAGGGAATGAAAAACTGTTTTTT; CDR3: CASCTGTGNEKLFF
J: TRBJ2-5; D: TRBD1; V: TRBV3-1/TRBV3-2; size: -; DNA: TGTGCCAGCAGCCAAGTCCGGACAGGGTACAGGGAGACCCAGTACTTC; CDR3: CASSQVRTGYRETQYF
J: TRBJ2-7; D: -; V: TRBV28; size: -; DNA: TGTGCCAGCAGCCTAGGGGCAGGGGTAAAGTACTTC; CDR3: CASSLGAGVKYF
J: TRBJ1-2; D: TRBD1; V: TRBV5-8; size: -; DNA: TGTGCCAGCAGCTTGTTTACAGGGGGAGTTACCTACTATGGCTACACCTTC; CDR3: CASSLFTGGVTYYGYTF
J: TRBJ1-2; D: TRBD1; V: TRBV7-9; size: -; DNA: TGTGCCAGCAGCCAACAGGGGGCGAGGGGGCTTCATGGCTACACCTTC; CDR3: CASSQQGARGLHGYTF
J: TRBJ1-2; D: -; V: TRBV5-1; size: -; DNA: TGCGCCAGCAGCCGACAGGTGAGCGCAGGCTATGGCTACACCTTC; CDR3: CASSRQVSAGYGYTF
J: TRBJ1-5; D: -; V: TRBV4-1; size: -; DNA: TGCGCCAGCAGCCCGTCGAGATGGGAGTTAGGCAATCAGCCCCAGCATTTT; CDR3: CASSPSRWELGNQPQHF
J: TRBJ2-7; D: -; V: TRBV2; size: -; DNA: TGTGCCAGCAGCCACTCCCCTTACGAGCAGTACTTC; CDR3: CASSHSPYEQYF
J: TRBJ1-2; D: TRBD1; V: TRBV6-5; size: -; DNA: TGTGCCAGCATTCCCCGGCAGGGGGTCAGCGGCTACACCTTC; CDR3: CASIPRQGVSGYTF
J: TRBJ1-3; D: -; V: TRBV18; size: -; DNA: TGTGCCAGCTCACCACCGCAGGGCCCTTCGCCGAGGTCCACTGGAAACACCATATATTTT; CDR3: CASSPPQGPSPRSTGNTIYF
J: TRBJ1-4; D: -; V: TRBV7-2; size: -; DNA: TGTGCCAGCAGCTTAACCAGCGTGGAAAAACTGTTTTTT; CDR3: CASSLTSVEKLFF
J: TRBJ2-1; D: -; V: TRBV9; size: -; DNA: TGTGCCAGCAGCGTGCCCACACACAATGAGCAGTTCTTC; CDR3: CASSVPTHNEQFF
J: TRBJ2-7; D: -; V: TRBV12-5; size: once; DNA: TGTGCTAGTGGTTTGGTACGGGACTACGAGCAGTACTTC; CDR3: CASGLVRDYEQYF
J: TRBJ1-6; D: -; V: TRBV30; size: -; DNA: TGTGCCTGGACACAGGGAGGGTCACCCCTCCACTTT; CDR3: CAWTQGGSPLHF
J: TRBJ1-2; D: -; V: TRBV4-3; size: -; DNA: TGCGCCAGCAGCGGGACTGATAGGGGATTCTATGGCTACACCTTC; CDR3: CASSGTDRGFYGYTF
J: TRBJ1-1; D: -; V: TRBV18; size: -; DNA: TGTGCCAGCTCCCTTAAAGGCAGGGCCACTGAAGCTTTCTTT; CDR3: CASSLKGRATEAFF
J: TRBJ2-7; D: -; V: TRBV6-5; size: -; DNA: TGTGCCAGCAGTTACTCGGGCAGGGCCTACGAGCAGTACTTC; CDR3: CASSYSGRAYEQYF
J: TRBJ2-3; D: -; V: TRBV7-8; size: -; DNA: TGTGCCAGCAGCCCGGTACGGCGGGATACGCAGTATTTT; CDR3: CASSPVRRDTQYF
J: TRBJ2-2; D: -; V: TRBV19; size: -; DNA: TGTGCCAGTAGTGTCGGACATAACACCGGGGAGCTGTTTTTT; CDR3: CASSVGHNTGELFF
J: TRBJ2-7; D: -; V: TRBV27; size: -; DNA: TGTGCCAGCAGTTTAGAGTGGAGCTCCTACGAGCAGTACTTC; CDR3: CASSLEWSSYEQYF
J: TRBJ2-7; D: -; V: TRBV10-3; size: -; DNA: TGTGCCATCAGGAAGCCGCCCCCCTCCTACGAGCAGTACTTC; CDR3: CAIRKPPPSYEQYF
J: TRBJ1-1; D: TRBD1; V: TRBV3-1/TRBV3-2; size: -; DNA: TGTGCCAGCAGCCATGACACAGGGGTCGGGGGAAACACTGAAGCTTTCTTT; CDR3: CASSHDTGVGGNTEAFF
J: TRBJ1-5; D: TRBD1; V: TRBV19; size: -; DNA: TGTGCCACCGCGGACAGGGGATTTCAGCCCCAGCATTTT; CDR3: CATADRGFQPQHF
J: TRBJ2-2; D: -; V: TRBV4-3; size: -; DNA: TGCGCCAGCAAGCCTGGACAAACAACCGGGGAGCTGTTTTTT; CDR3: CASKPGQTTGELFF
J: TRBJ2-1; D: TRBD2; V: TRBV25-1; size: -; DNA: TGTGCCAGCAGTTTCCTAGCGGGACCCGCCGATGAGCAGTTCTTC; CDR3: CASSFLAGPADEQFF
J: TRBJ1-6; D: TRBD1; V: TRBV7-2; size: many; DNA: TGTGCCAGCAGCTTAGGGACAGGGTCATTTACTTCACCCCTCCACTTT; CDR3: CASSLGTGSFTSPLHF
J: TRBJ1-2; D: TRBD1; V: TRBV19; size: -; DNA: TGTGCCAGTAGTACCCGGACAGGGGTCTATGGCTACACCTTC; CDR3: CASSTRTGVYGYTF
J: TRBJ2-2; D: TRBD1; V: TRBV7-7; size: -; DNA: TGTGCCCGGGATCGGGACAGGGAAGTATTCGGGGAGCTGTTTTTT; CDR3: CARDRDREVFGELFF
J: TRBJ2-6; D: TRBD1; V: TRBV15; size: few; DNA: TGTGCCACCAGCAGAGGGTGGACAGGGGGACTCTCTGGGGCCAACGTCCTGACTTTC; CDR3: CATSRGWTGGLSGANVLTF
J: TRBJ2-7; D: -; V: TRBV7-9; size: -; DNA: TGTGCCAGCAGCACTACGACTAGGGTGAAGCCCTACGAGCAGTACTTC; CDR3: CASSTTTRVKPYEQYF
J: TRBJ2-1; D: TRBD2; V: TRBV7-2; size: -; DNA: TGTGCCAGCAGCCAGGGACTAGCGGGGAGTGAGCAGTTCTTC; CDR3: CASSQGLAGSEQFF
J: TRBJ1-2; D: -; V: TRBV29-1; size: -; DNA: TGCAGCGTTACGGGAGGCGGACGTAACTATGGCTACACCTTC; CDR3: CSVTGGGRNYGYTF
J: TRBJ1-1; D: TRBD1; V: TRBV30; size: -; DNA: TGTGCCCGGACAGGGGGTTTGAACACTGAAGCTTTCTTT; CDR3: CARTGGLNTEAFF
J: TRBJ2-7; D: -; V: TRBV7-9; size: -; DNA: TGTGCCAGCAGCGACCATCTAGGGGTCAGTACCCAGTACTTC; CDR3: CASSDHLGVSTQYF
J: TRBJ2-3; D: -; V: TRBV15; size: few; DNA: TGTGCCACCAGCAGATCGGACGGCGGGGGCGCAGATACGCAGTATTTT; CDR3: CATSRSDGGGADTQYF
J: TRBJ1-1; D: -; V: TRBV19; size: -; DNA: TGTGCCAGTAGTATAGCGGACAGTGCTATGAACACTGAAGCTTTCTTT; CDR3: CASSIADSAMNTEAFF
J: TRBJ1-4; D: TRBD1; V: TRBV7-9; size: -; DNA: TGTGCCAGCAGCTTAGCTGGAGGGGACAGTGAAAAACTGTTTTTT; CDR3: CASSLAGGDSEKLFF
J: TRBJ1-2; D: TRBD1; V: TRBV6-2/TRBV6-3; size: -; DNA: TGTGCCAGCAGTTCCTCGACAGGGGGAGCCTACACCTTC; CDR3: CASSSSTGGAYTF
J: TRBJ1-6; D: -; V: TRBV19; size: few; DNA: TGTGCCTGTCGACAGGCCGATAATTCACCCCTCCACTTT; CDR3: CACRQADNSPLHF
J: TRBJ2-1; D: TRBD2; V: TRBV18; size: -; DNA: TGTGCCAGCTCACCCCCCTGGGCGGGAGTCTACAATGAGCAGTTCTTC; CDR3: CASSPPWAGVYNEQFF
J: TRBJ2-3; D: TRBD1; V: TRBV6-4; size: -; DNA: TGTGCCAGCAGTCGCTACAGGGGGAACACAGATACGCAGTATTTT; CDR3: CASSRYRGNTDTQYF
J: TRBJ1-4; D: -; V: TRBV11-2; size: -; DNA: TGTGCCAGCAGCCCTGGACAGTCGCGTGGTGAAAAACTGTTTTTT; CDR3: CASSPGQSRGEKLFF
J: TRBJ2-6; D: -; V: TRBV10-1; size: -; DNA: TGCGCCAGCAGTCCCACAGGGTCTGGGGCCAACGTCCTGACTTTC; CDR3: CASSPTGSGANVLTF
J: TRBJ1-4; D: TRBD1; V: TRBV2; size: -; DNA: TGTGCCAGCAGTGAAGGGCCAGGGGGCGGGTTTTTT; CDR3: CASSEGPGGGFF
J: TRBJ2-5; D: TRBD2; V: TRBV9; size: -; DNA: TGTGCCAGCAGCGTGGCTAGCGGGGGTTTGACCCAGTACTTC; CDR3: CASSVASGGLTQYF
J: TRBJ1-4; D: -; V: TRBV21-1; size: few; DNA: TGTGCCAGCAGCAAAGCCCCGCCCCTCCGGAGGGAAAAACTGTTTTTT; CDR3: CASSKAPPLRREKLFF
J: TRBJ1-1; D: TRBD1; V: TRBV28; size: once; DNA: TGTGCCAGCAGTTCCGCGTATCGGACAGGGGGGTACACTGAAGCTTTCTTT; CDR3: CASSSAYRTGGYTEAFF
J: TRBJ1-6; D: -; V: TRBV21-1; size: once; DNA: TGTGCCAGCAGGACCAGACAGGTGAGCTCCTATAATTCACCCCTCCACTTT; CDR3: CASRTRQVSSYNSPLHF
J: TRBJ2-7; D: -; V: TRBV4-1; size: few; DNA: TGCGCCAGCAGCCAAGATTCGAGACTATTCTCCTACGAGCAGTACTTC; CDR3: CASSQDSRLFSYEQYF
J: TRBJ2-2; D: TRBD2; V: TRBV4-3; size: -; DNA: TGCGCCAGCAGCCAAGCGAGACTAGCGACCGGGGAGCTGTTTTTT; CDR3: CASSQARLATGELFF